Reported below is one T cell receptor beta chain. TCRdb's copy holds only in-frame clones and misses some; the assay was immunoSEQ multiplex PCR. Of 250,000 to 400,000 clones in the sample, about 90% were seen once. The sample comes from a study of blood T cell repertoires in COVID-19. Study as a whole: The United States, Italy and Spain supplied acute and convalescent COVID-19 samples.

The CDR3 runs to 14 residues. Trimming took 5 bases from V and 1 from J, leaving 8 bases between them. Germline V gene sequence: CDR1 SGHTA, CDR2 FQGNSA. This rearrangement joins TRBV7-2 to TRBJ1-4; TRBD1 is a possible D gene (6 bases). Input material: PBMCs or T cells enriched from blood (not recorded which). This receptor was identified in a woman aged 25 to 45 who had recovered from COVID-19. CDR3 coding DNA: TGTGCCAGCAGCGGGACACGAACTAATGAAAAACTGTTTTTT. This gives the protein CASSGTRTNEKLFF.